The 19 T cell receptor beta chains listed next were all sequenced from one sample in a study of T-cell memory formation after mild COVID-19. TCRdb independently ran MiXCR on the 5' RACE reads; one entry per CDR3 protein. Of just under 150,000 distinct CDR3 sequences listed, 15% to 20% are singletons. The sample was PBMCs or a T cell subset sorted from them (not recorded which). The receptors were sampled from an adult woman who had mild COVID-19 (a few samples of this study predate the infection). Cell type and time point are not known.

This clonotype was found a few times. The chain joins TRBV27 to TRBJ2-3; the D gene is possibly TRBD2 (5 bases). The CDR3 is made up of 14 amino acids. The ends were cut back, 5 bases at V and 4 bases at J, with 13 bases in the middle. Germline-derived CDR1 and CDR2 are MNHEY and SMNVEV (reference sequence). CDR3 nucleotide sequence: TGTGCCAGCAGTCCGGAGCGGTGGGCAGATACGCAGTATTTT. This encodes CASSPERWADTQYF.

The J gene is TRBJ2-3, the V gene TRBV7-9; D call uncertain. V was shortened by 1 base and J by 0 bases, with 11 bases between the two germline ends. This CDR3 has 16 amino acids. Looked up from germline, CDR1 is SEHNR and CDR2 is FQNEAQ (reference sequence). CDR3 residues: CASSLEVTSSTDTQYF. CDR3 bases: TGTGCCAGCAGCTTAGAAGTGACCTCTAGCACAGATACGCAGTATTTT.

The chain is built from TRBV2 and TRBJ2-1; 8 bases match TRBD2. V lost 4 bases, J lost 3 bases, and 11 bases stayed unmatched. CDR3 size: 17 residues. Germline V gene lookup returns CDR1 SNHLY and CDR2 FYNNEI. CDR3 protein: CASSVRLKREYYNEQFF. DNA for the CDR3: TGTGCCAGCAGTGTCCGCCTAAAGCGGGAGTACTACAATGAGCAGTTCTTC.

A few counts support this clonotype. CDR3 region: CASSQDYQETQYF. CDR3 sequence (DNA): TGCGCCAGCAGCCAGGACTACCAAGAGACCCAGTACTTC. The chain joins TRBV5-1 to TRBJ2-5, with TRBD2 as a possible D gene (5 bases). CDR1 SGHRS and CDR2 YFSETQ come from the germline V gene. Trimming cost V 4 bases and J 0 bases, with 7 bases left between them. The CDR3 spans 13 residues.

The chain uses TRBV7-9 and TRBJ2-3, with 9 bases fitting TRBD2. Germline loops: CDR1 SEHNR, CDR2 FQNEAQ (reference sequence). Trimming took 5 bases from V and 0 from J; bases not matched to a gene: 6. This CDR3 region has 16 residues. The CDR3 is CASSRTSVGSTDTQYF. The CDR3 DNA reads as TGTGCCAGCAGCCGGACTAGCGTTGGGAGCACAGATACGCAGTATTTT.

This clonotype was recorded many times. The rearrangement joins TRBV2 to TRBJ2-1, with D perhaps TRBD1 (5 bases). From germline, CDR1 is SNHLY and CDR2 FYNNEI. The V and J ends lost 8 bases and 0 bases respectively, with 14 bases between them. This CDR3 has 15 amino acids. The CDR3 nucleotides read TGTGCCAGCGGACGACAGTCTCGCTCCTACAATGAGCAGTTCTTC. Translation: CASGRQSRSYNEQFF.

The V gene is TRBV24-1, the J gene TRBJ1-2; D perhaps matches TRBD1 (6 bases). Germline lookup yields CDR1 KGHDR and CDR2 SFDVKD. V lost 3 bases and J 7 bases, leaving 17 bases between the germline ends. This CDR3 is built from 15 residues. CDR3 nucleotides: TGTGCCACCAGTGATCCGGCGACAGGCGAATTTGGCTACACCTTC. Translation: CATSDPATGEFGYTF.

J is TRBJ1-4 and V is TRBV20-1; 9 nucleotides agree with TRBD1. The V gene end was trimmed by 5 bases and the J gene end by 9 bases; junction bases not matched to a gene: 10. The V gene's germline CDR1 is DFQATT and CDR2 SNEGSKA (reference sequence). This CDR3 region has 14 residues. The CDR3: CSAGPGQGVQKLFF. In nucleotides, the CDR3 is TGCAGTGCTGGACCGGGACAGGGTGTTCAAAAACTGTTTTTT.

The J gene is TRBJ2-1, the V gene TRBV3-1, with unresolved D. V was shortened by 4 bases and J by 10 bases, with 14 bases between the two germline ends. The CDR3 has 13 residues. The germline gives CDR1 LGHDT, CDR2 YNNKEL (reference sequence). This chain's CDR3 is CASSLHSGREQFF. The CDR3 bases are TGTGCCAGCAGCCTCCATTCCGGCAGGGAGCAGTTCTTC.

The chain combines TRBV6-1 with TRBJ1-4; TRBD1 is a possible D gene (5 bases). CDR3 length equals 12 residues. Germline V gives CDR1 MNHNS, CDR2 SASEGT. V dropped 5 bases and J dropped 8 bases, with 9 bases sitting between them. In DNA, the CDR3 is TGTGCCAGCAGTTCCGGGGGAGAAAAACTGTTTTTT. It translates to CASSSGGEKLFF.

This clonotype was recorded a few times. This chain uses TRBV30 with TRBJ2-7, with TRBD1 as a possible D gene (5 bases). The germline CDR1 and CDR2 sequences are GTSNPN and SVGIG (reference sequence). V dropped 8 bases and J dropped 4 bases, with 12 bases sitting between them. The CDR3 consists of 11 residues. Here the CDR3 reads CARRQNYEQYF. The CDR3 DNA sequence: TGTGCCCGCCGACAGAATTACGAGCAGTACTTC.

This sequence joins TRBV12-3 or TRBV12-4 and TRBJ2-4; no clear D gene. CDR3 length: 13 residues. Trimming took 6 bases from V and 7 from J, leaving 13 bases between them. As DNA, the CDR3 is TGTGCCAGCAGCCTCTCCCTCCCGAACATTCAGTACTTC. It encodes CASSLSLPNIQYF.

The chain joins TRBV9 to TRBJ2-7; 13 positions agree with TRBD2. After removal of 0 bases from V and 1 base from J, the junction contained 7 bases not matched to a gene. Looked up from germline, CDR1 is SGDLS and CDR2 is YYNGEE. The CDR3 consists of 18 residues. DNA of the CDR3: TGTGCCAGCAGCGTAGGGACTAGCGGGAGAAGTAGATCCTACGAGCAGTACTTC. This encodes CASSVGTSGRSRSYEQYF.

The CDR3 spells CATSDTGGTDTQYF. CDR3 DNA sequence: TGTGCCACCAGTGACACAGGGGGCACAGATACGCAGTATTTT. The V call is TRBV24-1, the J call TRBJ2-3; 7 bases line up with TRBD1. Unmatched junction bases numbered 1, after V lost 4 bases and J lost 1 base. Germline V gives CDR1 KGHDR, CDR2 SFDVKD. The CDR3 contains 14 residues.

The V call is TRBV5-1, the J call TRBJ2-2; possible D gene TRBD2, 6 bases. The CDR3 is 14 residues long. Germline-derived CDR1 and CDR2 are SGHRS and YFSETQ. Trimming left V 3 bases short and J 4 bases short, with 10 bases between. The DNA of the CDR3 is TGCGCCAGCAGCTCCGGAGGGACCACCGGGGAGCTGTTTTTT. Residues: CASSSGGTTGELFF. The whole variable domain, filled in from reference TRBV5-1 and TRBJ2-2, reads KAGVTQTPRYLIKTRGQQVTLSCSPISGHRSVSWYQQTPGQGLQFLFEYFSETQRNKGNFPGRFSGRQFSNSRSEMNVSTLELGDSALYLCASSSGGTTGELFFGEGSRLTVL.

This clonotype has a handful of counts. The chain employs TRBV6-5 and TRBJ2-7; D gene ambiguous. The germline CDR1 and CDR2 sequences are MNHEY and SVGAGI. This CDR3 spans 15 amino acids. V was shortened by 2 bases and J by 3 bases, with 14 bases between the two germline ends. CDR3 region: CASSYSLVGFYEQYF. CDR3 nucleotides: TGTGCCAGCAGTTACAGTCTGGTGGGGTTCTACGAGCAGTACTTC.

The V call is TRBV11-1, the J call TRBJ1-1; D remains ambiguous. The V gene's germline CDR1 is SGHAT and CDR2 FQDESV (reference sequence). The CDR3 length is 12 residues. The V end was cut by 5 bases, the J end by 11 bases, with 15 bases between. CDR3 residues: CASSIPPSDAFF. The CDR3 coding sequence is TGTGCCAGCAGCATACCCCCATCGGACGCTTTCTTT.

For the CDR3, the DNA is TGCGCCAGCAGGGCCCCGGGGGTCCGCACACCTAGCACAGATACGCAGTATTTT. It codes for CASRAPGVRTPSTDTQYF. The chain recombines TRBV4-1 with TRBJ2-3; perhaps TRBD2 as D (6 bases). The CDR3 spans 18 residues. V lost 6 bases and J 0 bases, leaving 22 bases between the germline ends. CDR1 and CDR2 (germline): MGHRA, YSYEKL.

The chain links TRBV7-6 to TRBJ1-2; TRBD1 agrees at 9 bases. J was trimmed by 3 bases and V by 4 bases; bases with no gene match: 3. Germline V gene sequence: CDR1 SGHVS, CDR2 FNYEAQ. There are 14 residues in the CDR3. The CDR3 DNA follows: TGTGCCAGCAGCTCGGGGACAGGGCACTATGGCTACACCTTC. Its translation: CASSSGTGHYGYTF.